This is a list of T cell receptor beta chains from one sample in a study of cytomegalovirus exposure and HLA in healthy donors. Measured with immunoSEQ multiplex PCR; TCRdb has only the in-frame clones, and not every one. This sample yields about 210,000 clones, of which about four fifths are seen a single time; about 6.1% belongs to the top ten. Source material: PBMCs. Every receptor here comes from a man aged 35-49 years in good health and CMV-seropositive. Both conserved end residues are part of each CDR3. The D gene is left open where the match is weak. Size is omitted from some rows. Given values are once, few, many or a class for expanded clones.

TRBV27	.	TRBD1	TRBJ2-5	TGTGCCAGCACCTACGTCGGGACAGGGGGCCGAGAGACCCAGTACTTC	CASTYVGTGGRETQYF
TRBV7-8	.	TRBD1	TRBJ1-5	TGTGCCAGCAGCTTCTCGGGGACAGGGGTCAATCAGCCCCAGCATTTT	CASSFSGTGVNQPQHF
TRBV5-1	few	.	TRBJ1-1	TGCGCCAGCAGCTGGGGGGACGGTAACACTGAAGCTTTCTTT	CASSWGDGNTEAFF
TRBV29-1	once	TRBD1	TRBJ1-1	TGCAGCGCCCGGACAGGGGAGGTCACTGAAGCTTTCTTT	CSARTGEVTEAFF
TRBV6-1	.	TRBD2	TRBJ2-1	TGTGCCAGCAAAATAGCGGGAGGTCTCAATGAGCAGTTCTTC	CASKIAGGLNEQFF
TRBV5-4	.	.	TRBJ1-3	TGTGCCAGCTGGGACTCCTCTGGAAACACCATATATTTT	CASWDSSGNTIYF
TRBV6-1	.	TRBD1	TRBJ1-5	TGTGCCAGCAGTTCGACAGGGGCAGGACAGCCCCAGCATTTT	CASSSTGAGQPQHF
TRBV5-6	.	.	TRBJ2-7	TGTGCCAGCAGCTTGGGGGGCACCTACGAGCAGTACTTC	CASSLGGTYEQYF
TRBV18	.	TRBD2	TRBJ2-3	TGTGCCAGCTCACCAGGGACTAGCGGGAGTTATCCAGATACGCAGTATTTT	CASSPGTSGSYPDTQYF
TRBV7-9	.	TRBD2	TRBJ2-1	TGTGCCAGCAGCTTAGGTTTAGCGGGATTAAAATTATCCGGTAATGAGCAGTTCTTC	CASSLGLAGLKLSGNEQFF
TRBV5-1	.	TRBD2	TRBJ2-1	TGCGCCAGCAGCTTTCCAGGATCGGGAATAGCGGGGTCGTCCTACAATGAGCAGTTCTTC	CASSFPGSGIAGSSYNEQFF
TRBV7-9	.	.	TRBJ2-1	TGTGCCAGCAGCTTAGCGTTAAATGAGCAGTTCTTC	CASSLALNEQFF
TRBV4-2	.	TRBD2	TRBJ2-1	TGTGCCAGCAGCCAAGCTCTGACGGGAGGGAGGTGGAATGAGCAGTTCTTC	CASSQALTGGRWNEQFF
TRBV30	.	TRBD2	TRBJ2-1	TGTGCCTGGAGCCCCCCTTGGGGAGGGCGTGATGAGCAGTTCTTC	CAWSPPWGGRDEQFF
TRBV15	.	TRBD2	TRBJ2-1	TGTGCCACCAGCAGCCCTAAGAGGTTTAGCGGGAAGGACAATGAGCAGTTCTTC	CATSSPKRFSGKDNEQFF
TRBV19	.	TRBD1	TRBJ2-7	TGTGCCAGTGGACAGGGGGTCGAGCAGTACTTC	CASGQGVEQYF
TRBV20-1	.	.	TRBJ2-5	TGCAGTGCTAGCGTGGGCGCGACCCAGTACTTC	CSASVGATQYF
TRBV19	.	TRBD1	TRBJ1-4	TGTGCCAGTAGTATGCAGACAGGGGGCGAAAAACTGTTTTTT	CASSMQTGGEKLFF
TRBV4-1	.	TRBD1	TRBJ1-5	TGCGCCAGCAGCCTCCAGGGGGCGGATCAGCCCCAGCATTTT	CASSLQGADQPQHF
TRBV10-1	.	TRBD2	TRBJ2-7	TGCGCCAGCAGCCGGGGACTAGCGGAAAGCAGCTACGAGCAGTACTTC	CASSRGLAESSYEQYF
TRBV27	few	TRBD1	TRBJ2-7	TGTGCCAGCAGTTTATCCGGGACAGGGGGCTACGAGCAGTACTTC	CASSLSGTGGYEQYF
TRBV7-9	once	TRBD2	TRBJ2-4	TGTGCCAGCAGCTTAGGAACCCTAGCGGGAGGGCCAGCCAAAAACATTCAGTACTTC	CASSLGTLAGGPAKNIQYF
TRBV7-9	.	TRBD1	TRBJ1-1	TGTTCCAGCAGCCAGCAGGGACAGGCCAACACTGAAGCTTTCTTT	CSSSQQGQANTEAFF
TRBV7-3	few	TRBD1	TRBJ1-2	TGTGCCAGCAGCAGAGACGGGACAGTTAACTATGGCTACACCTTC	CASSRDGTVNYGYTF
TRBV30	.	TRBD2	TRBJ2-2	TGTGCCCTTCGACTAGCGGCCACCGGGGAGCTGTTTTTT	CALRLAATGELFF
TRBV6-5	.	TRBD1	TRBJ1-1	TGTGCCAGCAGCCTGGACAGGGCCCAAGCTTTCTTT	CASSLDRAQAFF
TRBV6-1	once	.	TRBJ2-5	TGTGCCAGCAGTGGGGCAGGGCACGAGACCCAGTACTTC	CASSGAGHETQYF
TRBV15	.	TRBD2	TRBJ2-1	TGTGCCACCAGCAGAGAGACTAGCGGGGTTAGCTCCTACAATGAGCAGTTCTTC	CATSRETSGVSSYNEQFF
TRBV6-1	.	.	TRBJ1-2	TGTGCCAGCAGTGATTCCGGGAACTATGGCTACACCTTC	CASSDSGNYGYTF
TRBV19	.	TRBD1	TRBJ1-1	TGTGCCAGTAGCATTCGAGACAGGGAAAAAGCTTTCTTT	CASSIRDREKAFF
TRBV11-2	.	.	TRBJ1-4	TGTGCCAGCAGCTTAGATAGCCGACAGAACCTGGCAGAGAATGAAAAACTGTTTTTT	CASSLDSRQNLAENEKLFF
TRBV6-1	few	TRBD1	TRBJ2-2	TGTGCCAGCAGTGCGAGACAGGGCATTATCACCGGGGAGCTGTTTTTT	CASSARQGIITGELFF
TRBV7-9	few	TRBD1	TRBJ1-1	TGTGCCAGCAGCCCTTGGACAGGTTACACTGAAGCTTTCTTT	CASSPWTGYTEAFF
TRBV2	.	.	TRBJ2-1	TGTGCCAGCAGTGAATGGGGAGAAGCCTACAATGAGCAGTTCTTC	CASSEWGEAYNEQFF
TRBV20-1	.	.	TRBJ1-1	TGCAGTGCTTCATCGGACACTGAAGCTTTCTTT	CSASSDTEAFF
TRBV6-4	.	.	TRBJ1-1	TGTGCCAGCAGTGCTCAGCCGTCGGGTAACACTGAAGCTTTCTTT	CASSAQPSGNTEAFF
TRBV7-6	.	TRBD2	TRBJ2-5	TGTGCCAGCAGCATAACCCTAGCGGGAGGTCTTCAAGAGACCCAGTACTTC	CASSITLAGGLQETQYF
TRBV10-3	.	TRBD2	TRBJ2-7	TGTGCCATCAGCGGGACTAGCGTTTCCTACGAGCAGTACTTC	CAISGTSVSYEQYF
TRBV12-5	.	TRBD2	TRBJ2-2	TGTGCTAGTGGTATGACTAGCGGGAGCCCCGGGGAGCTGTTTTTT	CASGMTSGSPGELFF
TRBV29-1	few	TRBD1	TRBJ1-5	TGCAGCATATCCGACAGGGGTCGGAATCAGCCCCAGCATTTT	CSISDRGRNQPQHF
TRBV25-1	.	TRBD2	TRBJ2-7	TGTGCCAGCAGTGAATTGATAACTAGCGGGACCTACGAGCAGTACTTC	CASSELITSGTYEQYF
TRBV11-2	.	.	TRBJ2-5	TGTGCCAGCAGCCTAGAAGGCGGGACCCCAGAGACCCAGTACTTC	CASSLEGGTPETQYF
TRBV29-1	.	.	TRBJ2-1	TGCAGCGTTGACGGGGTCAATGAGCAGTTCTTC	CSVDGVNEQFF
TRBV4-2	many	.	TRBJ1-1	TGTGCCAGCAGCCAAGGGCCAGGGGCGAACACTGAAGCTTTCTTT	CASSQGPGANTEAFF
TRBV5-1	.	.	TRBJ2-2	TGCGCCAGCAGCGTCCAACAGGGCACCGGGGAGCTGTTTTTT	CASSVQQGTGELFF
TRBV2	.	.	TRBJ1-2	TGTGCCAGCAGTGAACCCGGAGCCTTCTATGGCTACACCTTC	CASSEPGAFYGYTF
TRBV6-5	.	.	TRBJ2-7	TGTGCCAGCAGTTACGGAGTAGACTACGAGCAGTACTTC	CASSYGVDYEQYF
TRBV19	.	TRBD1	TRBJ2-2	TGTGCCAGTAGTATAGAGCCTCTGGGTCAGGGGGCGAACACCGGGGAGCTGTTTTTT	CASSIEPLGQGANTGELFF
TRBV4-1	.	TRBD1	TRBJ2-3	TGCGCCAGCGGCAGGGGGCTTGGAGATACGCAGTATTTT	CASGRGLGDTQYF
TRBV30	.	.	TRBJ1-2	TGTGCCTGGAGTCTGGGGAGAGCCTATGGCTACACCTTC	CAWSLGRAYGYTF
TRBV2	.	.	TRBJ2-1	TGTGCCAGCACCCTCAGCGAGCCGCGAGGAGAATTCTTC	CASTLSEPRGEFF
TRBV7-9	.	TRBD1	TRBJ2-5	TGTGCCAGCAGCTTAGTCAGTCCGACAGGGGAAGAGACCCAGTACTTC	CASSLVSPTGEETQYF
TRBV28	.	TRBD1	TRBJ1-6	TGTGCCAGCAGTGTACACCAGGGGGATAATTCACCCCTCCACTTT	CASSVHQGDNSPLHF
TRBV7-9	.	.	TRBJ2-1	TGTGCCAGCAGCCGACTAGTCGGGCCATACAATGAGCAGTTCTTC	CASSRLVGPYNEQFF
TRBV9	once	TRBD2	TRBJ2-5	TGTGCCAGCAGCGTAAGGAGCGGGGGACAAGGGGAGACCCAGTACTTC	CASSVRSGGQGETQYF
TRBV7-2	once	TRBD2	TRBJ2-7	TGTGCCAGCAGCTCCAGGGGGGGGACTAGCGGGAAGTACGAGCAGTACTTC	CASSSRGGTSGKYEQYF
TRBV6-5	.	TRBD1	TRBJ1-1	TGTGCCAGCAGTCCCCGACAGGGGCTCTCGGCTGAAGCTTTCTTT	CASSPRQGLSAEAFF
TRBV6-1	.	.	TRBJ1-1	TGTGCCAGCAGTGGACGCCGGGGTGGACAGTCTAACACTGAAGCTTTCTTT	CASSGRRGGQSNTEAFF
TRBV7-3	.	.	TRBJ2-1	TGTGCCAGCAGCTTAGGGCCGGACAATGAGCAGTTCTTC	CASSLGPDNEQFF
TRBV30	.	TRBD1	TRBJ1-3	TGTGCCTGGGGACAGGGGTTGGGAAACACCATATATTTT	CAWGQGLGNTIYF